A single sample gave rise to the 18 T cell receptor beta chains below, sequenced in a study of blood T cells in healthy people across ages. Together with a sample-barcoded 5' primer, a J-beta primer mix was included in a second PCR lasting about 7 to 12 cycles. One entry per CDR3 protein, called by TCRdb with MiXCR from the 5' RACE reads. Of roughly 1.6 million distinct CDR3 sequences in the sample, 30% to 35% are singletons; the top ten hold around 10%. The sequencing input was blood. The receptors derive from a woman in her 30s in good health.

The chain is built from TRBV7-9 and TRBJ1-2; D gene uncertain. The germline V gene encodes CDR1 SEHNR and CDR2 FQNEAQ (reference sequence). The V end was cut by 0 bases, the J end by 5 bases, with 10 bases between. CDR3 length: 14 amino acids. The CDR3 spells CASSLAPLGYGYTF. CDR3 coding DNA: TGTGCCAGCAGCTTAGCTCCCCTAGGGTATGGCTACACCTTC. The full variable domain, with the rest looked up from reference TRBV7-9 and TRBJ1-2, is DTGVSQNPRHKITKRGQNVTFRCDPISEHNRLYWYRQTLGQGPEFLTYFQNEAQLEKSRLLSDRFSAERPKGSFSTLEIQRTEQGDSAMYLCASSLAPLGYGYTFGSGTRLTVV.

Written as DNA, the CDR3 is TGCGCCAGCAGCTTGGCCATCAGGGGAATGGCCGGGGAGCTGTTTTTT. Translation gives CASSLAIRGMAGELFF. V is TRBV5-1 and J is TRBJ2-2; D possibly corresponds to TRBD1 (6 bases). Germline V CDR1 and CDR2: SGHRS, YFSETQ. This CDR3 contains 16 residues. With 0 bases removed from V and 6 bases from J, the gap between germline ends came to 15 bases.

The V gene is TRBV9, the J gene TRBJ2-3; D possibly uses TRBD1 or TRBD2 (5 bases each). Germline V gene data show CDR1 as SGDLS and CDR2 as YYNGEE. Trimming took 3 bases from V and 4 from J, leaving 15 bases between them. The CDR3 is 15 amino acids. The chain's CDR3 is CASSASRGTPDTQYF. In DNA form, the CDR3 reads TGTGCCAGCAGCGCCTCTCGTGGGACCCCAGATACGCAGTATTTT.

This clonotype turned up a few times. This chain joins TRBV7-9 and TRBJ2-1; D ambiguous. Trimming stripped 8 bases from V and 2 bases from J, with 13 bases between. Per germline, CDR1 SEHNR and CDR2 FQNEAQ (reference sequence). The CDR3 runs 14 residues. For the CDR3, the DNA is TGTGCCAGCGGTAAGGCAGGTACCTACAATGAGCAGTTCTTC. Protein sequence: CASGKAGTYNEQFF.

This clonotype came up a few times. The gene calls are TRBV12-3 or TRBV12-4 and TRBJ2-1, with no clear D. The CDR3 is 12 residues long. Trimming removed 6 bases from V and 8 bases from J, with 11 bases in between. The CDR3 coding sequence is TGTGCCAGCAGCCGTGGGATCCATGAGCAGTTCTTC. Translation gives CASSRGIHEQFF.

This clonotype was detected only a few times. The chain joins TRBV3-1 to TRBJ2-5, with 8 bases identical to TRBD2. The CDR3 has 14 residues. Trimming took 2 bases from V and 5 from J; bases not matched to a gene: 4. Germline loops: CDR1 LGHDT, CDR2 YNNKEL (reference sequence). The CDR3: CASSQPGGLETQYF. In DNA form, the CDR3 reads TGTGCCAGCAGCCAACCGGGGGGGCTGGAGACCCAGTACTTC.

This chain joins TRBV5-1 and TRBJ2-2, with 10 bases lining up with TRBD1. The V gene end was trimmed by 4 bases and the J gene end by 9 bases; junction bases not matched to a gene: 9. CDR1 and CDR2 from the germline V gene are SGHRS and YFSETQ. The CDR3 consists of 15 residues. CDR3 sequence: CASSLGTGDPWELFF. In DNA, the CDR3 is TGCGCCAGCAGCCTAGGGACAGGGGACCCCTGGGAGCTGTTTTTT.

The chain links TRBV2 to TRBJ1-5; TRBD1 might be the D (6 bases). V shed 7 bases and J shed 3 bases, with 16 bases lying between them. Germline V lookup: CDR1 SNHLY, CDR2 FYNNEI. The CDR3 length is 15 residues. CDR3 DNA: TGTGCCAGCAAAGTCGGGCAGGGGATCAATCAGCCCCAGCATTTT. Amino acids: CASKVGQGINQPQHF.

The chain couples TRBV6-5 to TRBJ2-3, with 8 bases matching TRBD2. Unmatched junction bases numbered 3, after V lost 2 bases and J lost 2 bases. CDR3 length: 15 residues. The germline V gene encodes CDR1 MNHEY and CDR2 SVGAGI. CDR3 sequence reads: CASSYRGGITDTQYF. The CDR3 nucleotides read TGTGCCAGCAGTTACCGCGGGGGGATCACAGATACGCAGTATTTT.

The chain carries TRBV25-1 and TRBJ2-7; 7 bases are a match to TRBD1. The CDR3 spans 15 residues. The junction had 5 bases not matched to a gene; V was cut back by 3 bases and J by 0 bases. Germline CDR1 and CDR2: MGHDK and SYGVNS. CDR3 coding DNA: TGTGCCAGCAGTGATAGGGACAGCCTCTCCTACGAGCAGTACTTC. Translated: CASSDRDSLSYEQYF.

Comments on this clonotype: This sequence may be a read error, since a much larger clone differs from it by one base. The CDR3 region is CVGEPRGTDAQYF. The CDR3 bases are TGCGTCGGAGAGCCTAGGGGTACAGATGCGCAGTATTTT. The chain combines TRBV20-1 with TRBJ2-3; tentatively, D is TRBD1 (5 bases). The CDR3 contains 13 residues. The V gene's germline CDR1 is DFQATT and CDR2 SNEGSKA (reference sequence).

This clonotype was observed a few times. The J gene is TRBJ2-7, the V gene TRBV3-1, with 8 bases fitting TRBD2. Germline lookup yields CDR1 LGHDT and CDR2 YNNKEL (reference sequence). The CDR3 runs to 15 residues. J gave up 4 bases and V 4 bases, and 9 bases lay outside the gene matches. The CDR3 sequence is CASSPPGSGGYEQYF. DNA for the CDR3: TGTGCCAGCAGCCCTCCGGGGAGCGGGGGTTACGAGCAGTACTTC.

This sequence joins TRBV20-1 and TRBJ2-2; tentative D call: TRBD2 (5 bases). Germline-derived CDR1 and CDR2 are DFQATT and SNEGSKA (reference sequence). The CDR3 loop spans 11 amino acids. With 3 bases removed from V and 8 bases from J, the gap between germline ends came to 7 bases. The CDR3 coding sequence is TGCAGTGCTAGGGGAGAAGGGGAGCTGTTTTTT. This codes for CSARGEGELFF.

The genes are TRBV6-5 and TRBJ1-2, with D possibly matching TRBD1 (5 bases). The CDR3 has 13 residues. Germline-derived CDR1 and CDR2 are MNHEY and SVGAGI. The ends were cut back, 10 bases at V and 3 bases at J, with 15 bases in the middle. The CDR3 region has the DNA TGTGCCACCCATGAGGGGAAGTACTATGGCTACACCTTC. Translated, it gives CATHEGKYYGYTF.

This clonotype occurred a few times. This chain connects TRBV7-9 to TRBJ1-4; D call uncertain. CDR3 length: 17 amino acids. V was trimmed by 4 bases and J by 8 bases, leaving 23 bases between them. The germline gives CDR1 SEHNR, CDR2 FQNEAQ (reference sequence). This chain's CDR3 is CASSSGTSGWTEEKLFF. For the CDR3, the DNA is TGTGCCAGCAGCTCGGGTACGTCGGGGTGGACGGAAGAAAAACTGTTTTTT. Combining the CDR3 with reference TRBV7-9 and TRBJ1-4 gives the whole variable domain DTGVSQNPRHKITKRGQNVTFRCDPISEHNRLYWYRQTLGQGPEFLTYFQNEAQLEKSRLLSDRFSAERPKGSFSTLEIQRTEQGDSAMYLCASSSGTSGWTEEKLFFGSGTQLSVL.

Ten or more counts support this clonotype. The V and J genes are TRBV28 and TRBJ2-5; TRBD1 matches 7 bases. The CDR3 extends over 16 amino acids. Germline assignment: CDR1 MDHEN and CDR2 SYDVKM. V lost 5 bases to trimming and J lost 2 bases; unmatched junction nucleotides: 11. The DNA for the CDR3 is TGTGCCAGCAGTGTCACCGGGACAGCCACACAAGAGACCCAGTACTTC. This gives the protein CASSVTGTATQETQYF.

This clonotype turned up a few times. The CDR3 is CASSQDRSSGANVLTF. The CDR3 DNA reads TGTGCCAGCTCACAAGACAGAAGCTCTGGGGCCAACGTCCTGACTTTC. This chain uses TRBV18 with TRBJ2-6, with D possibly matching TRBD1 (5 bases). The CDR3 loop spans 16 amino acids. The V gene's germline CDR1 is KGHSH and CDR2 LQKENI. The ends were cut back, 4 bases at V and 0 bases at J, with 10 bases in the middle.

A note on this clonotype: Possible read error: a much larger clone is one base away. This chain uses TRBV24-1 with TRBJ2-2, with 10 nucleotides matching TRBD1. The germline V gene has CDR1 KGHDR and CDR2 SFDVKD. V dropped 10 bases and J dropped 4; count of bases not matched to a gene: 5. This CDR3 comprises 14 residues. CDR3 DNA sequence: TGTGCCACGGCTGGACAGGGGGGCACCGGGGAGCTGTTTTTT. It encodes CATAGQGGTGELFF.